This TCR beta chain was sequenced for a study of T cell repertoires in cytomegalovirus infection. Study details: Matching HLA type, along with CMV infection, was indicated by public TCR beta signatures.

CDR1 SGHTA and CDR2 FQGNSA come from the germline V gene. CDR3 length equals 15 residues. Losses at the gene ends were 2 bases for V and 3 bases for J; bases not matched to a gene: 3. Overall study results and limits: The cumulative frequency of public TCR beta families distinguished individuals who carried CMV together with the relevant HLA.

TCRdb itself ran the reads through MiXCR, one entry per CDR3 protein. The sample lists 200,000 to 300,000 distinct CDR3 sequences, less than 9.5% occurring once. This clonotype was seen a handful of times. Its antigen is as yet unknown. The receptor was isolated from a human donor in good health (CMV status not recorded). Some clones in this sample may be carry-over from other donors' samples. Sequenced sample: PBMCs. The J gene is TRBJ1-1, the V gene TRBV7-2; TRBD1 agrees at 10 bases. CDR3 nucleotides: TGTGCCAGCAGCTTACAGGGACAGGGGCACACTGAAGCTTTCTTT. It translates to CASSLQGQGHTEAFF.